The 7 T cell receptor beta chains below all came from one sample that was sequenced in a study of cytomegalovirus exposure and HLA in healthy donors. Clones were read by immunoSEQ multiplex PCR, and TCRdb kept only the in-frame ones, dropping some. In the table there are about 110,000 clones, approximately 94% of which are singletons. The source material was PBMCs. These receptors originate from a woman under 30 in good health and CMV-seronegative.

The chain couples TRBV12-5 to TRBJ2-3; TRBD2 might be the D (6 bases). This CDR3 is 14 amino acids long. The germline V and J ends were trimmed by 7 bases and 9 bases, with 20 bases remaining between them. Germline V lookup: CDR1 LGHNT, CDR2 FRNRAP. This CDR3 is CASAAGSSAGTQYF. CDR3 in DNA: TGTGCTAGTGCCGCGGGGTCCTCCGCTGGGACGCAGTATTTT.

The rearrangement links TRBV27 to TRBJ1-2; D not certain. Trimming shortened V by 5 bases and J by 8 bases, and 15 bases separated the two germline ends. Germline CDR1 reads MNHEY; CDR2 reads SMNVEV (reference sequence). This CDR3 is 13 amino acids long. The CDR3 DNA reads TGTGCCAGCAGTAACCGACCCCTAGACGGCTACACCTTC. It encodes CASSNRPLDGYTF.

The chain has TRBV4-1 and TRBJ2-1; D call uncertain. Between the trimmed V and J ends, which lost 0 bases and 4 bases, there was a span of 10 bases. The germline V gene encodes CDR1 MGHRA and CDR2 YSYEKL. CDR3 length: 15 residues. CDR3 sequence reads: CASSQDFTSYNEQFF. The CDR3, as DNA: TGCGCCAGCAGCCAAGACTTCACCAGTTACAATGAGCAGTTCTTC.

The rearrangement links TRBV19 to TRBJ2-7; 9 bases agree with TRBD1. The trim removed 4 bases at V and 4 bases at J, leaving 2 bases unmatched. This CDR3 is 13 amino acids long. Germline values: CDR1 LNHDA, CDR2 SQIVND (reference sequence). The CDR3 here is CASSRDRDYEQYF. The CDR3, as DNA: TGTGCCAGTAGTAGGGACAGGGATTACGAGCAGTACTTC.

The CDR3 nucleotides are TGTGCCGTGGGACAAACGAACACCGGGGAGCTGTTTTTT. The encoded protein is CAVGQTNTGELFF. V and J are TRBV7-9 and TRBJ2-2; D is possibly TRBD1 (6 bases). Trimming left V 11 bases short and J 0 bases short, with 10 bases between. Per the germline V gene, CDR1 is SEHNR and CDR2 is FQNEAQ (reference sequence). The CDR3 contains 13 residues.

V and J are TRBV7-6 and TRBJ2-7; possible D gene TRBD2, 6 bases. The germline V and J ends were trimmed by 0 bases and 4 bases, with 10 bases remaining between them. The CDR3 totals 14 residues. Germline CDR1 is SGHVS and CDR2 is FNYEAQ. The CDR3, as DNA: TGTGCCAGCAGCTTAGCCGGAGGGTCTTACGAGCAGTACTTC. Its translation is CASSLAGGSYEQYF.

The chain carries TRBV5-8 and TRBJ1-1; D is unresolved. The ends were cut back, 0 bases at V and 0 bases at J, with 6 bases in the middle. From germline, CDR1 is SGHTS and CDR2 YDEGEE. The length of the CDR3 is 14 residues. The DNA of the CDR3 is TGTGCCAGCAGCTTGGTCCGGGTGAACACTGAAGCTTTCTTT. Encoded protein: CASSLVRVNTEAFF. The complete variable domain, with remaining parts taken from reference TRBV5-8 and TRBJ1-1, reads EAGVTQSPTHLIKTRGQQATLRCSPISGHTSVYWYQQALGLGLQFLLWYDEGEERNRGNFPPRFSGRQFPNYSSELNVNALELEDSALYLCASSLVRVNTEAFFGQGTRLTVV.